The source of this T cell receptor beta chain is a study of blood T cell repertoires in COVID-19. Repertoires were generated with immunoSEQ multiplex PCR, while TCRdb's copy carries only in-frame clones and drops some. The profile covers 250,000 to 350,000 clones, with just under 85% appearing a single time and around 3.9% taken by the ten largest. CDR1 and CDR2 from the germline V gene are MDHEN and SYDVKM. V was clipped by 5 bases and J by 0 bases, with 14 bases between them. CDR3 length equals 16 residues. J is TRBJ1-5 and V is TRBV28; maybe TRBD1 (6 bases). Input material: peripheral blood. The TCR originated in a woman aged 50 to 60 with active or convalescent COVID-19. As DNA, the CDR3 is TGTGCCAGCAGTCGCAGGGGCGTATATAGCAATCAGCCCCAGCATTTT. This translates into CASSRRGVYSNQPQHF.